This T cell receptor beta chain came from a study of patients with pleural tuberculosis. Ten or more counts support this clonotype. Possible read error: a much larger clone is one base away. Germline V CDR1 and CDR2: MNHEY, SMNVEV (reference sequence). The CDR3 has 16 amino acids. In TCRdb, the reads were re-called with MiXCR into one record per CDR3 protein. Of around 30,000 distinct CDR3 sequences listed, about 20% are singletons. This receptor was obtained from a human donor with pleural tuberculosis. Specimen: peripheral blood. The gene calls are TRBV27 and TRBJ1-3, with D possibly TRBD1 on 5 matching bases. CDR3 in amino acids: CASSLGGTNSGNAIYF. In nucleotides, the CDR3 is TGTGCCAGCAGTTTAGGGGGTACGAACTCTGGAAACGCCATATATTTT.